A selection of T cell receptor beta chains follows, all from one sample in a study of a mutant IDH1 vaccine in newly diagnosed glioma. Their cognate antigens are unknown. Sequenced by immunoSEQ multiplex PCR; TCRdb stores in-frame clones only, minus some. Among about 94,000 clones listed, about 90% were seen once. Sequencing was performed on PBMCs, taken from a glioma patient whose treatment included an IDH1 peptide vaccine. These receptors all come from a woman between 50 and 59 years old with glioma. Both conserved end residues are part of each CDR3. The order of the fields is CDR3 protein, CDR3 DNA, D gene, clone size, J gene, V gene. The D gene is left open where the match is weak. Clone size appears in some rows only: once, few, many, or a class for an expanded clone.

CASSSNASRVFVNRGEETQYF,TGCGCCAGCAGCTCCAATGCGAGCCGAGTATTCGTAAATCGAGGGGAAGAGACCCAGTACTTC,-,-,TRBJ2-5,TRBV5-1
CSVRGLAGAGSYNEQFF,TGCAGCGTTAGAGGACTAGCGGGAGCGGGGTCCTACAATGAGCAGTTCTTC,TRBD2,-,TRBJ2-1,TRBV29-1
CASNLAGGSHEQYF,TGTGCCAGTAATCTAGCGGGAGGAAGCCACGAGCAGTACTTC,TRBD2,-,TRBJ2-7,TRBV2
CASSLGFSTGQETQYF,TGTGCCAGCAGCTTGGGTTTTTCGACTGGCCAAGAGACCCAGTACTTC,-,-,TRBJ2-5,TRBV5-4
CASSRGQGDIQPQHF,TGTGCCAGCAGCCGGGGGCAGGGGGACATTCAGCCCCAGCATTTT,TRBD1,once,TRBJ1-5,TRBV28
CASSPSRGSSYEQYF,TGTGCCAGCAGTCCAAGCAGGGGGAGCTCCTACGAGCAGTACTTC,TRBD1,-,TRBJ2-7,TRBV6-1
CASSRRLAGTSSYEQYF,TGTGCCAGCAGCCGGAGGCTAGCGGGTACGAGCTCCTACGAGCAGTACTTC,TRBD2,-,TRBJ2-7,TRBV13
CASRELAGDLREQYF,TGTGCCAGCAGGGAACTAGCGGGAGATCTTCGCGAGCAGTACTTC,TRBD2,-,TRBJ2-7,TRBV2
CASSGDTGGSYEQYF,TGTGCCAGCAGCGGGGATACGGGGGGCTCCTACGAGCAGTACTTC,TRBD2,-,TRBJ2-7,TRBV13
CASSELGKETQYF,TGTGCCAGCAGTGAACTAGGGAAGGAGACCCAGTACTTC,-,-,TRBJ2-5,TRBV6-1
CSVSTGGSAGANVLTF,TGCAGCGTTTCGACAGGGGGCTCCGCTGGGGCCAACGTCCTGACTTTC,TRBD1,-,TRBJ2-6,TRBV29-1
CASSSPGGGAFGANVLTF,TGTGCCAGCAGTTCCCCGGGAGGGGGCGCTTTTGGGGCCAACGTCCTGACTTTC,-,-,TRBJ2-6,TRBV28
CASSVKRAASSGANVLTF,TGTGCCAGCAGCGTAAAGAGGGCGGCCAGCTCTGGGGCCAACGTCCTGACTTTC,-,-,TRBJ2-6,TRBV9
CASSLVGLDQPQHF,TGCGCCAGCAGCTTGGTGGGGCTCGATCAGCCCCAGCATTTT,-,-,TRBJ1-5,TRBV5-1
CSVGELYNEQFF,TGCAGCGTTGGTGAACTTTACAATGAGCAGTTCTTC,-,-,TRBJ2-1,TRBV29-1
CASSMYRQGQRPSNLFF,TGTGCCAGTAGTATGTATCGACAGGGGCAACGACCGTCTAACCTGTTTTTT,TRBD1,-,TRBJ1-4,TRBV19
CASTGTSGRSSYEQYF,TGTGCCAGCACCGGGACTAGCGGGAGGTCCTCCTACGAGCAGTACTTC,TRBD2,-,TRBJ2-7,TRBV2
CASSVGGGATGEQYF,TGTGCCAGCAGCGTAGGTGGGGGCGCGACGGGGGAGCAGTACTTC,-,-,TRBJ2-7,TRBV9
CSVELLGPALNTGELFF,TGCAGCGTTGAGTTGCTAGGGCCCGCGCTGAACACCGGGGAGCTGTTTTTT,-,-,TRBJ2-2,TRBV29-1
CASRMGLAGGEDTQYF,TGCGCCAGCAGGATGGGACTAGCGGGAGGGGAAGATACGCAGTATTTT,TRBD2,-,TRBJ2-3,TRBV5-1
CASSSRGRAEKLFF,TGTGCCAGCAGCTCCAGGGGAAGGGCTGAAAAACTGTTTTTT,-,-,TRBJ1-4,TRBV7-2
CASSQRGAGGEKLFF,TGTGCCAGCAGTCAGCGGGGGGCGGGTGGTGAAAAACTGTTTTTT,-,once,TRBJ1-4,TRBV6-1
CASSFRDRALYEQYF,TGTGCCAGCAGCTTCCGGGACAGGGCCCTCTACGAGCAGTACTTC,TRBD1,-,TRBJ2-7,TRBV27
CASSPWGDGGGHTEAFF,TGTGCCAGCAGCCCTTGGGGCGACGGAGGGGGGCACACTGAAGCTTTCTTT,-,-,TRBJ1-1,TRBV7-8
CAEVRAGSHRRRNTF,TGCGCCGAAGTGAGGGCGGGATCCCACAGGAGACGGAACACCTTC,-,-,TRBJ1-2,TRBV10-1
CASSAQGGSHNSPLHF,TGTGCCAGCAGCGCCCAGGGGGGTTCCCATAATTCACCCCTCCACTTT,TRBD1,-,TRBJ1-6,TRBV9
CASSLVGTSGYNEQFF,TGTGCCAGCAGTTTGGTTGGGACTAGCGGTTACAATGAGCAGTTCTTC,TRBD2,-,TRBJ2-1,TRBV27
CRGTGGTEAFF,TGCAGGGGGACAGGGGGCACTGAAGCTTTCTTT,TRBD1,-,TRBJ1-1,TRBV20-1
CASSLYGSSSYGYTF,TGTGCCAGCAGCTTGTACGGCAGTTCGAGCTATGGCTACACCTTC,-,-,TRBJ1-2,TRBV5-4
CASSLRDSGETQYF,TGTGCCAGCAGCCTTAGGGACAGCGGGGAGACCCAGTACTTC,-,-,TRBJ2-5,TRBV7-2
CASSLTWDGSNQPQHF,TGTGCCAGCAGTTTAACTTGGGACGGTAGCAATCAGCCCCAGCATTTT,-,-,TRBJ1-5,TRBV28
CASSGPGTGFYEQYF,TGCGCCAGCAGTGGCCCCGGGACAGGGTTCTACGAGCAGTACTTC,TRBD1,-,TRBJ2-7,TRBV10-1
CASSLRDSYEQYF,TGTGCCAGCAGCCTCCGGGACAGCTACGAGCAGTACTTC,TRBD1,-,TRBJ2-7,TRBV13
CASSLGGTGDYEQYF,TGTGCCAGCAGCTTAGGGGGGACAGGGGACTACGAGCAGTACTTC,TRBD1,-,TRBJ2-7,TRBV7-2
CASELSGLAGSYEQYF,TGTGCCAGCGAACTTTCGGGACTAGCGGGCTCCTACGAGCAGTACTTC,TRBD2,-,TRBJ2-7,TRBV28
CASSDSSGRDNEQFF,TGTGCCAGCAGTGATTCTAGCGGGAGAGACAATGAGCAGTTCTTC,TRBD2,-,TRBJ2-1,TRBV25-1
CASSLASIAGGPHEQYF,TGTGCCAGCAGCTTAGCGTCAATAGCGGGAGGGCCCCACGAGCAGTACTTC,TRBD2,-,TRBJ2-7,TRBV7-8
CASSGGSDRVSTGELFF,TGTGCCAGCAGCGGAGGGTCCGACAGGGTGAGCACCGGGGAGCTGTTTTTT,-,-,TRBJ2-2,TRBV5-4
CASSSTGRGDTQYF,TGTGCCAGCAGCTCCACCGGGAGAGGTGATACGCAGTATTTT,-,-,TRBJ2-3,TRBV7-3
CASRHRPTSNQPQHF,TGTGCCAGCAGACACCGACCGACCAGCAATCAGCCCCAGCATTTT,-,-,TRBJ1-5,TRBV6-5
CASSTTRDRVDEAFF,TGTGCCAGTAGTACGACGCGGGACAGGGTCGATGAAGCTTTCTTT,TRBD1,-,TRBJ1-1,TRBV19
CASSPWYLAGVGSYEQYF,TGTGCCAGCAGCCCATGGTACCTAGCGGGAGTCGGGTCCTACGAGCAGTACTTC,TRBD2,-,TRBJ2-7,TRBV7-6
CASQFDRDYGYTF,TGTGCCAGCCAATTCGACAGGGACTATGGCTACACCTTC,TRBD1,-,TRBJ1-2,TRBV2
CASSVTPGTQETQYF,TGTGCCAGCAGCGTAACCCCGGGAACCCAAGAGACCCAGTACTTC,-,few,TRBJ2-5,TRBV9
CASSASTDTQYF,TGTGCCAGCAGTGCAAGCACAGATACGCAGTATTTT,-,-,TRBJ2-3,TRBV2
CASSPEEETQYF,TGTGCCAGCTCACCAGAGGAGGAGACCCAGTACTTC,-,once,TRBJ2-5,TRBV18
CASSVEGFYGYTF,TGTGCCAGCAGCGTAGAGGGTTTTTATGGCTACACCTTC,-,-,TRBJ1-2,TRBV9
CASSLSNTGELFF,TGTGCCAGCAGCTTATCGAACACCGGGGAGCTGTTTTTT,-,-,TRBJ2-2,TRBV7-3
CASSLYGSGSGNTIYF,TGCGCCAGCAGCTTGTATGGGTCAGGCTCTGGAAACACCATATATTTT,-,-,TRBJ1-3,TRBV5-1
CASSLRFGNTEAFF,TGTGCCAGCAGCTTGCGTTTCGGGAACACTGAAGCTTTCTTT,-,-,TRBJ1-1,TRBV5-6
CASSNDRGNTEAFF,TGTGCCAGTAGTAACGACAGGGGGAACACTGAAGCTTTCTTT,TRBD1,-,TRBJ1-1,TRBV19
CASSLAQTSGSGTGELFF,TGTGCCAGCAGCTTAGCCCAGACTAGCGGGAGTGGCACCGGGGAGCTGTTTTTT,TRBD2,-,TRBJ2-2,TRBV7-9
CASSWGLAGEQYF,TGTGCCAGCAGCTGGGGACTAGCGGGTGAGCAGTACTTC,TRBD2,-,TRBJ2-7,TRBV5-6
CASSPRTSSHEQFF,TGTGCCAGCAGTCCTAGGACTAGCAGCCATGAGCAGTTCTTC,TRBD2,-,TRBJ2-1,TRBV2
CASSYTGVNTEAFF,TGTGCCAGCAGTTACACAGGGGTGAACACTGAAGCTTTCTTT,TRBD1,-,TRBJ1-1,TRBV6-6